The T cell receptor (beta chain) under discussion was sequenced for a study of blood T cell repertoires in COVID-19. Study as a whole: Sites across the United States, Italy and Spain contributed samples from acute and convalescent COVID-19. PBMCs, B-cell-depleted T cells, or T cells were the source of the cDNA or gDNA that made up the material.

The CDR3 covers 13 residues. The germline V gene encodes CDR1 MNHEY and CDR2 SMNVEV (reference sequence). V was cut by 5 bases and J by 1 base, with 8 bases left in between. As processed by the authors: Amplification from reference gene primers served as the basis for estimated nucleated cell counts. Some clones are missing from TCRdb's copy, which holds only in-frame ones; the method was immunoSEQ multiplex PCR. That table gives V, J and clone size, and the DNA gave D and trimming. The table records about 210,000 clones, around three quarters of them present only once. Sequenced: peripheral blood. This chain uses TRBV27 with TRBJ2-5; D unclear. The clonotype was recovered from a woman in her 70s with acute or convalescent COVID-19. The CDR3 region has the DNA TGTGCCAGCAGTCCCGACATCCAAGAGACCCAGTACTTC. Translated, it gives CASSPDIQETQYF.